This is a list of T cell receptor beta chains from one sample in a study of cytomegalovirus exposure and HLA in healthy donors. Sequenced by immunoSEQ multiplex PCR; TCRdb stores in-frame clones only, minus some. The repertoire includes approximately 120,000 clones, 70% to 85% of them detected once, and 9.5% to 15% sits in the top ten. Sequencing was carried out using PBMCs. The receptors derive from a woman in her forties in good health and CMV-seropositive. Each CDR3 is given with its conserved first and last residue. D genes are given only for firm matches. Rows give clone size only sometimes, using once, few, many, or a class for an expanded clone.

clone_size j_call d_call v_call cdr3_nt cdr3_aa
- TRBJ1-1 TRBD1 TRBV30 TGTGCCTGGGTTACGCAGGGGGCGCGGCAAGTCGCTGAAGCTTTCTTT CAWVTQGARQVAEAFF
- TRBJ2-5 TRBD2 TRBV6-1 TGTGCCCTCGCCCGGGGGGGGGTGACCGGGGAGACCCAGTACTTC CALARGGVTGETQYF
- TRBJ2-1 TRBD2 TRBV6-1 TGTGCCAGCATAACTAGCGGGGGGTCCTACAATGAGCAGTTCTTC CASITSGGSYNEQFF
- TRBJ2-3 TRBD2 TRBV2 TGTGCCAGCACCCCTACTAGCGGGAGCACAGATACGCAGTATTTT CASTPTSGSTDTQYF
- TRBJ2-1 TRBD1 TRBV28 TGTGCCAGCAGCCTCCCGGGACAGGGGAAAAATGAGCAGTTCTTC CASSLPGQGKNEQFF
once TRBJ1-4 - TRBV5-6 TGTGCCAGCAGCTTGGGGGGGCTCAGAGAAAAACTGTTTTTT CASSLGGLREKLFF
- TRBJ2-5 - TRBV29-1 TGCAGCGTTCTGCCACCTCAAGGGTTAGCGCAGTACTTC CSVLPPQGLAQYF
- TRBJ2-7 TRBD2 TRBV5-4 TGTGCCAGCAGCGCGACGAGCGGGAGCGTTACCGCCTACGAGCAGTACTTC CASSATSGSVTAYEQYF
- TRBJ2-7 TRBD2 TRBV9 TGTGCCAGCAGCGTAGGGGGACTAGCTACCTACGAGCAGTACTTC CASSVGGLATYEQYF
- TRBJ1-2 - TRBV14 TGTGCCAGCAGCCAAGATGCGACGGGGGTCTATGGCTACACCTTC CASSQDATGVYGYTF
- TRBJ2-1 - TRBV6-1 TGTGCCAGCAAAAAGCAGGGGAGCAATGAGCAGTTCTTC CASKKQGSNEQFF
- TRBJ1-4 - TRBV6-1 TGTGCCAGCAGTGAATACGGCGGCGGTAATGAAAAACTGTTTTTT CASSEYGGGNEKLFF
few TRBJ2-2 - TRBV9 TGTGCCAGCAGCGCCAGACGGGAGAACACCGGGGAGCTGTTTTTT CASSARRENTGELFF
- TRBJ1-1 - TRBV6-1 TGTGCCAGCAGTGAAGCTGTCAGGGGCGCTGAAGCTTTCTTT CASSEAVRGAEAFF
- TRBJ2-7 TRBD2 TRBV6-5 TGTGCCAGCAGCGGGACTAGCGGGAGAAGGTACTTC CASSGTSGRRYF
- TRBJ2-7 TRBD1 TRBV5-4 TGTGCCAGCAGTCTCACGGGACAGCTTACCTACGAGCAGTACTTC CASSLTGQLTYEQYF
- TRBJ1-5 TRBD1 TRBV30 TGTGCCTGGAGTGGGGACAGGGGTCAGCCCCAGCATTTT CAWSGDRGQPQHF
once TRBJ2-5 TRBD1 TRBV4-1 TGCGCCAGCAGCCGGAACCCAGGGGGCTGGGAGACCCAGTACTTC CASSRNPGGWETQYF
- TRBJ2-2 TRBD2 TRBV5-1 TGCGCCAGCAGCTTGACTAGCGGGAGTACCGGGGAGCTGTTTTTT CASSLTSGSTGELFF
- TRBJ2-7 TRBD1 TRBV19 TGTGCCAGTAGCCAGACAGGGGGCAATCCCAACGAGCAGTACTTC CASSQTGGNPNEQYF
- TRBJ2-7 TRBD1 TRBV28 TGTGCCAGCAGTACCAATCGACAGGGCGGGTCCTACGAGCAGTACTTC CASSTNRQGGSYEQYF
- TRBJ2-5 - TRBV5-4 TGTGCCAGCAGCTTGGGGGTCGGAGGGCAAGAGACCCAGTACTTC CASSLGVGGQETQYF
- TRBJ1-1 - TRBV11-1 TGTGCCAGCAGTTCCGAGGGCCCCGGATTGAACACTGAAGCTTTCTTT CASSSEGPGLNTEAFF
few TRBJ1-1 - TRBV2 TGTGCCAGCAGTCCTCGGGGGACTGAAGCTTTCTTT CASSPRGTEAFF
- TRBJ2-7 TRBD2 TRBV7-7 TGTGCTAGCAGCCCACTCCCTTTACTAGCGGGAATGCACGAGCAGTACTTC CASSPLPLLAGMHEQYF
- TRBJ2-1 TRBD1 TRBV28 TGTGCCAATGCCGGGACAGGGTCCTACAATGAGCAGTTCTTC CANAGTGSYNEQFF
- TRBJ2-2 TRBD2 TRBV27 TGTGCCAGCAGTTTATCCGGGAGGGCATATGGGCTGTTTTTT CASSLSGRAYGLFF
few TRBJ1-5 TRBD1 TRBV6-5 TGTGCCAGCAGTTGGACAGGGCTGGGCAATCAGCCCCAGCATTTT CASSWTGLGNQPQHF
- TRBJ1-1 - TRBV28 TGTGCCAGCAGGGGAGCGTTGGACGCTGAAGCTTTCTTT CASRGALDAEAFF
- TRBJ2-7 - TRBV4-2 TGTGCCAGCAGCCAAGGCGACTATAACTACGAGCAGTACTTC CASSQGDYNYEQYF
- TRBJ1-1 TRBD1 TRBV5-5 TGTGCCAGCAGCTTATCCAGACAGGGAAGGACTGAAGCTTTCTTT CASSLSRQGRTEAFF
- TRBJ2-7 - TRBV7-9 TGTGCCAGCAGCTTCGGGGACTCCTCCGAGCAGTACTTC CASSFGDSSEQYF
- TRBJ1-2 - TRBV19 TGTGCCAGTAGGACGCGGATGGGCTACACCTTC CASRTRMGYTF